These 12 T cell receptor beta chains were all obtained from the same sample, sequenced in a study of a mutant IDH1 vaccine in newly diagnosed glioma. These receptors have no known antigen. Time point meaning: week 5, during vaccination. Vaccination used 300 ug of mutant IDH1 20-mer peptide per dose, with topical imiquimod. This table comes from immunoSEQ multiplex PCR, and its TCRdb copy is limited to in-frame clones, with some not included. The sample lists 30,000 to 40,000 clones; roughly 76% were seen once. The sequencing used PBMCs, collected from a glioma patient whose treatment included an IDH1 peptide vaccine. These receptors were taken from a man aged 45-65 years with glioma.

This chain links TRBV27 with TRBJ1-6; D may be TRBD1 (5 bases). V was clipped by 7 bases and J by 7 bases, with 14 bases between them. Germline CDR1 MNHEY, CDR2 SMNVEV (reference sequence). The CDR3 is 14 residues long. CDR3 in DNA: TGTGCCAGCACCCCACAGGCCAAAAATTCACCCCTCCACTTT. Amino acid sequence: CASTPQAKNSPLHF.

The chain uses TRBV9 and TRBJ2-1; 11 nucleotides align to TRBD2. This CDR3 region has 15 residues. In germline, CDR1 is SGDLS, CDR2 YYNGEE. The trim removed 0 bases at V and 5 bases at J, leaving 1 base unmatched. DNA of the CDR3: TGTGCCAGCAGCGTAGTAGCGGGAGGGCACAATGAGCAGTTCTTC. This translates into CASSVVAGGHNEQFF.

This chain joins TRBV15 and TRBJ2-2; the D gene is possibly TRBD2 (5 bases). This CDR3 has 15 residues. Germline CDR1 and CDR2: LNHNV and YYDKDF (reference sequence). The V gene lost 3 bases and the J gene lost 4 bases, with 12 bases spanning the gap. CDR3 in amino acids: CATSSSGLGTGELFF. The CDR3 nucleotides read TGTGCCACCAGCAGTTCGGGGTTGGGCACCGGGGAGCTGTTTTTT.

The chain employs TRBV19 and TRBJ1-6; D perhaps matches TRBD1 (5 bases). In germline, CDR1 is LNHDA, CDR2 SQIVND (reference sequence). This CDR3 region has 13 residues. V lost 7 bases and J lost 6, with 10 bases in between. This CDR3 is CASTPGGNSPLHF. The CDR3 DNA reads as TGTGCCAGTACCCCGGGGGGTAATTCACCCCTCCACTTT.

This sequence joins TRBV4-1 and TRBJ1-1; maybe TRBD1 (6 bases). Trimming left V 4 bases short and J 5 bases short, with 14 bases between. The germline CDR1 and CDR2 sequences are MGHRA and YSYEKL. This CDR3 is 14 amino acids long. The CDR3: CASSPSGGATEAFF. CDR3 DNA: TGCGCCAGCAGCCCCTCGGGGGGCGCGACTGAAGCTTTCTTT.

V gene TRBV6-4 combines with J gene TRBJ2-2; no definite D call. CDR3 length: 13 residues. With 1 base removed from V and 6 bases from J, the gap between germline ends came to 6 bases. The germline gives CDR1 MRHNA, CDR2 SNTAGT. DNA of the CDR3: TGTGCCAGCAGTGACTGGGCGGCCGGGGAGCTGTTTTTT. Amino acid sequence: CASSDWAAGELFF.

The rearrangement uses TRBV4-2 and TRBJ2-2; no clear D gene. V lost 3 bases to trimming and J lost 4 bases, with 12 bases between them. The CDR3 length is 15 residues. CDR1 and CDR2 from the germline V gene are LGHNA and YNFKEQ. CDR3 amino acids: CASSQNLRITGELFF. As DNA, the CDR3 is TGTGCCAGCAGCCAGAATTTAAGGATCACCGGGGAGCTGTTTTTT.

This clone turned up a few times. V is TRBV2 and J is TRBJ1-1, with 8 bases fitting TRBD1. CDR3 length equals 14 residues. V gave up 2 bases and J gave up 4 bases; unmatched junction bases: 3. Germline CDR1 is SNHLY and CDR2 is FYNNEI. CDR3 in amino acids: CASSEITGGTEAFF. In nucleotides, the CDR3 is TGTGCCAGCAGTGAAATAACAGGGGGCACTGAAGCTTTCTTT. Full variable domain (outside the CDR3, taken from reference TRBV2 and TRBJ1-1): EPEVTQTPSHQVTQMGQEVILRCVPISNHLYFYWYRQILGQKVEFLVSFYNNEISEKSEIFDDQFSVERPDGSNFTLKIRSTKLEDSAMYFCASSEITGGTEAFFGQGTRLTVV.

The V and J genes are TRBV2 and TRBJ1-1; 9 nucleotides align to TRBD1. Looked up from germline, CDR1 is SNHLY and CDR2 is FYNNEI. The ends lost 8 bases at V and 1 base at J; junction bases unmatched: 2. The length of the CDR3 is 13 residues. DNA for the CDR3: TGTGCCAGCTGGACAGGGGCGAACACTGAAGCTTTCTTT. Its translation is CASWTGANTEAFF.

For the CDR3, the DNA is TGTGCCAGCACCACGATGGGCCCCGGGTATGGCTACACCTTC. It yields the protein CASTTMGPGYGYTF. The chain couples TRBV5-6 to TRBJ1-2; the D is unclear. Trimming took off 6 bases at V and 5 bases at J, with 17 bases between the two ends. Germline-derived CDR1 and CDR2 are SGHDT and YYEEEE. The CDR3 spans 14 residues.

V and J are TRBV5-6 and TRBJ2-7, with 9 bases identical to TRBD1. The V and J ends lost 2 bases and 4 bases, in that order; junction bases with no gene match: 7. Germline lookup yields CDR1 SGHDT and CDR2 YYEEEE. CDR3 length equals 15 residues. CDR3 nucleotide sequence: TGTGCCAGCAGCTTCCGACAGGGGGACCTTTACGAGCAGTACTTC. It specifies CASSFRQGDLYEQYF.

This rearrangement joins TRBV4-3 to TRBJ2-7; D unresolved. The CDR3 is made up of 15 amino acids. Trimming removed 0 bases from V and 1 base from J, with 10 bases in between. Germline CDR1 and CDR2: LGHNA and YSLEER. CDR3 residues: CASSQDPPPSYEQYF. The CDR3 DNA reads TGCGCCAGCAGCCAAGACCCACCGCCGTCCTACGAGCAGTACTTC.